This T cell receptor (beta chain) was retrieved from a study of blood T cells in healthy people across ages. Study-wide findings and caveats: The study could not conclusively compare naive and antigen-experienced cells, given its unsorted PBMCs. Roughly linear declines in TCR beta diversity per million T cells occurred with age.

Those donating, healthy Caucasian individuals from Russia, were aged roughly 6 to 100. Primers used in a second PCR of roughly 6 to 11 cycles were a sample-barcoded 5' primer and a J-beta primer mix. Samples each returned at least 2.5 million CDR3-containing paired-end reads. TCRdb called the 5' RACE reads again in MiXCR, with one record for every CDR3 protein. The data show more than 650,000 distinct CDR3 sequences, with approximately 21% seen just once and approximately 20% held by the top ten. In germline, CDR1 is SGHTA, CDR2 FQGNSA. Unmatched junction bases numbered 8, after V lost 5 bases and J lost 11 bases. The CDR3 runs to 13 residues. This clonotype showed up just a few times. The target antigen is unknown.

The TCR was taken from a man between 65 and 85 years old in good health. V and J are TRBV7-2 and TRBJ2-2; the match to TRBD1 covers 7 bases. Sample: blood. CDR3 residues: CASSHLTGKELFF. CDR3 in DNA: TGTGCCAGCAGCCATTTGACAGGGAAAGAGCTGTTTTTT.